These 26 T cell receptor beta chains originate from one sample sequenced in a study of blood T cell repertoires in COVID-19. The protocol was immunoSEQ multiplex PCR, while the TCRdb copy is restricted to in-frame clones and leaves out a portion. The sample shows around 140,000 clones, about nine tenths of them seen only once. Material for sequencing was peripheral blood. The receptor source for this set is a human donor in a cohort sampled during active COVID-19.

V usage is TRBV30 and J usage is TRBJ2-7; TRBD1 agrees at 11 bases. With 3 bases clipped from V and 1 base from J, the junction kept 5 bases outside the gene matches. CDR3 length: 15 residues. Germline V CDR1 and CDR2: GTSNPN, SVGIG (reference sequence). The CDR3 sequence: CAWSVGTGGSYEQYF. The CDR3 DNA is TGTGCCTGGAGCGTCGGGACAGGGGGATCCTACGAGCAGTACTTC.

This clone was seen a handful of times. This sequence joins TRBV27 and TRBJ2-3; 9 nucleotides line up with TRBD2. The length of the CDR3 is 14 residues. The germline V gene has CDR1 MNHEY and CDR2 SMNVEV (reference sequence). V lost 8 bases, J lost 6 bases, and 9 bases stayed unmatched. The DNA of the CDR3 is TGTGCCAGCGTGGGGGCGGGGGGGACGGATACGCAGTATTTT. Translation: CASVGAGGTDTQYF.

The chain recombines TRBV27 with TRBJ2-2; tentative D call: TRBD2 (7 bases). With 3 bases removed from V and 9 bases from J, the gap between germline ends came to 14 bases. There are 14 residues in the CDR3. The germline V gene has CDR1 MNHEY and CDR2 SMNVEV (reference sequence). In DNA form, the CDR3 reads TGTGCCAGCAGTTTCGGGGGGCGTTCGAGGGAGCTGTTTTTT. Protein sequence: CASSFGGRSRELFF.

The chain is built from TRBV5-6 and TRBJ2-1; D is perhaps TRBD2 (6 bases). There are 15 residues in the CDR3. Trimming took off 0 bases at V and 3 bases at J, with 10 bases between the two ends. The germline gives CDR1 SGHDT, CDR2 YYEEEE. This chain's CDR3 is CASSLVGGVYNEQFF. The CDR3 DNA sequence: TGTGCCAGCAGCTTGGTCGGCGGGGTCTACAATGAGCAGTTCTTC.

For the CDR3, the DNA is TGTGCCAGCAGTCTCGGGGGGGAATCGAGTTCACCCCTCCACTTT. Its translation is CASSLGGESSSPLHF. The chain uses TRBV7-9 and TRBJ1-6, with a weak D call TRBD1 (5 bases). CDR1 is SEHNR and CDR2 is FQNEAQ in the germline V gene (reference sequence). V shed 6 bases and J shed 9 bases, with 18 bases lying between them. The CDR3 consists of 15 residues.

V gene TRBV24-1 combines with J gene TRBJ2-6; TRBD1 agrees at 7 bases. The CDR3 spans 16 residues. Germline CDR1 KGHDR, CDR2 SFDVKD. J lost 1 base, V lost 4 bases, and 3 bases had no gene match. The CDR3: CATSDPDRSGANVLTF. In nucleotides, the CDR3 is TGTGCCACCAGTGACCCGGACAGGTCTGGGGCCAACGTCCTGACTTTC.

V usage is TRBV2 and J usage is TRBJ1-4; D may be TRBD1 (6 bases). Trimming cost V 5 bases and J 6 bases, with 13 bases left between them. The germline V gene encodes CDR1 SNHLY and CDR2 FYNNEI. The length of the CDR3 is 14 residues. Written as DNA, the CDR3 is TGTGCCAGCAGTACCCCAGGGGATTATGAAAAACTGTTTTTT. This gives the protein CASSTPGDYEKLFF.

This rearrangement joins TRBV7-2 to TRBJ2-3, with 8 nucleotides matching TRBD2. V dropped 4 bases and J dropped 6; count of bases not matched to a gene: 12. The CDR3 runs to 16 residues. Germline CDR1 and CDR2: SGHTA and FQGNSA. The DNA of the CDR3 is TGTGCCAGCAGCTCCCCCGGCCGGGGGGGCTGGGATACGCAGTATTTT. Translated, it gives CASSSPGRGGWDTQYF. The variable domain in full, completed from reference TRBV7-2 and TRBJ2-3, reads GAGVSQSPSNKVTEKGKDVELRCDPISGHTALYWYRQSLGQGLEFLIYFQGNSAPDKSGLPSDRFSAERTGGSVSTLTIQRTQQEDSAVYLCASSSPGRGGWDTQYFGPGTRLTVL.

This sequence joins TRBV7-3 and TRBJ2-3, with 9 bases identical to TRBD2. J lost 0 bases, V lost 1 base, and 5 bases had no gene match. Germline lookup yields CDR1 SGHTA and CDR2 FQGTGA. The CDR3 runs 17 residues. In nucleotides, the CDR3 is TGTGCCAGCAGCTTAATGTCTAGCGGGGTCAGCACAGATACGCAGTATTTT. This translates into CASSLMSSGVSTDTQYF.

On this clone: At one of its ends the junction is not consistent with the germline gene, which may arise from a read error. The chain couples TRBV7-7 to TRBJ2-5; 11 bases agree with TRBD2. This CDR3 spans 17 amino acids. Germline V gene lookup returns CDR1 SSHAT and CDR2 FNYEAQ (reference sequence). DNA of the CDR3: TGTGCTAGCAGCTTAGCGACCCTAGCGGGGGGCCAAGAGACCCAGTACTTC. It specifies CASSLATLAGGQETQYF.

This clone was counted a few times. The CDR3 here is CAWSSDRAYNSPLHF. For the CDR3, the DNA is TGTGCCTGGAGTTCGGACAGGGCCTATAATTCACCCCTCCACTTT. The V call is TRBV30, the J call TRBJ1-6; 8 positions match TRBD1. The CDR3 covers 15 residues. CDR1 is GTSNPN, CDR2 SVGIG, per germline (reference sequence). V lost 2 bases, J lost 2 bases, and 2 bases stayed unmatched. Using reference TRBV30 and TRBJ1-6 for the parts outside the CDR3, the full variable domain is SQTIHQWPATLVQPVGSPLSLECTVEGTSNPNLYWYRQAAGRGLQLLFYSVGIGQISSEVPQNLSASRPQDRQFILSSKKLLLSDSGFYLCAWSSDRAYNSPLHFGNGTRLTVT.

The chain is built from TRBV6-5 and TRBJ2-7; D is perhaps TRBD2 (5 bases). Germline values: CDR1 MNHEY, CDR2 SVGAGI. The CDR3 covers 12 residues. The ends were cut back, 6 bases at V and 0 bases at J, with 6 bases in the middle. CDR3 sequence: CASSDYSYEQYF. The CDR3 DNA is TGTGCCAGCAGCGACTACTCCTACGAGCAGTACTTC.

This rearrangement joins TRBV4-1 to TRBJ2-3; 8 positions match TRBD1. Per germline, CDR1 MGHRA and CDR2 YSYEKL. Unmatched junction bases numbered 6, after V lost 1 base and J lost 0 bases. The CDR3 is 17 residues long. In nucleotides, the CDR3 is TGCGCCAGCAGCCAAGCCGGGACAGGAGGTAGCACAGATACGCAGTATTTT. The encoded protein is CASSQAGTGGSTDTQYF.

The chain combines TRBV7-9 with TRBJ1-1; D is unclear. The germline CDR1 and CDR2 sequences are SEHNR and FQNEAQ (reference sequence). This CDR3 comprises 12 residues. With 4 bases removed from V and 0 bases from J, the gap between germline ends came to 3 bases. CDR3 sequence reads: CASSSVNTEAFF. In DNA form, the CDR3 reads TGTGCCAGCAGCTCCGTGAACACTGAAGCTTTCTTT.

The V gene is TRBV7-2, the J gene TRBJ2-1, with 7 bases lining up with TRBD2. The CDR3 is 15 amino acids. Trimming cost V 5 bases and J 2 bases; bases outside gene matches: 6. Looked up from germline, CDR1 is SGHTA and CDR2 is FQGNSA. The CDR3, as DNA: TGTGCCAGCAGCACTAGCGAGGGCACCTACAATGAGCAGTTCTTC. It specifies CASSTSEGTYNEQFF.

The chain employs TRBV15 and TRBJ1-5, with D maybe TRBD1 (6 bases). The V gene's germline CDR1 is LNHNV and CDR2 YYDKDF (reference sequence). V lost 3 bases to trimming and J lost 3 bases, with 15 bases between them. The CDR3 contains 16 residues. The chain's CDR3 is CATSSLRDRPNQPQHF. In DNA, the CDR3 is TGTGCCACCAGCAGTCTCCGAGACAGGCCCAATCAGCCCCAGCATTTT.

The chain employs TRBV4-2 and TRBJ2-1; 13 nucleotides line up with TRBD2. The CDR3 is made up of 18 amino acids. V lost 1 base to trimming and J lost 10 bases; unmatched junction nucleotides: 13. The germline V gene has CDR1 LGHNA and CDR2 YNFKEQ. The CDR3 is CASSQVIGLAGANREQFF. The CDR3 DNA sequence: TGTGCCAGCAGCCAAGTGATTGGACTAGCGGGGGCCAACAGGGAGCAGTTCTTC.

V and J are TRBV4-1 and TRBJ2-7; D is unclear. The CDR3 runs 14 residues. With 2 bases removed from V and 4 bases from J, the gap between germline ends came to 12 bases. Germline CDR1 MGHRA, CDR2 YSYEKL. CDR3 amino acids: CASSQHGGFYEQYF. CDR3 DNA: TGCGCCAGCAGCCAACACGGCGGCTTTTACGAGCAGTACTTC.

The rearrangement joins TRBV13 to TRBJ1-2; weak D call: TRBD1 (5 bases). Germline V gene sequence: CDR1 PRHDT, CDR2 FYEKMQ (reference sequence). Trimming cost V 2 bases and J 8 bases, with 12 bases left between them. This CDR3 has 13 amino acids. The CDR3, as DNA: TGTGCCAGCAGCTTACAGCGGGGGAGAGGCTACACCTTC. Amino acids: CASSLQRGRGYTF.

This clone was counted a single time. The V and J genes are TRBV2 and TRBJ1-3; tentatively, D is TRBD1 (5 bases). The germline gives CDR1 SNHLY, CDR2 FYNNEI. The V end lost 8 bases, the J end lost 2 bases, and 10 bases lay between the germline ends. The CDR3 has 13 residues. Here the CDR3 reads CASAAGAGNTIYF. The CDR3 DNA follows: TGTGCCAGCGCCGCGGGGGCTGGAAACACCATATATTTT.

The chain joins TRBV5-5 to TRBJ2-7; D uncertain. The V end lost 1 base, the J end lost 4 bases, and 9 bases lay between the germline ends. The CDR3 extends over 13 amino acids. Per germline, CDR1 SGHKS and CDR2 YYEKEE (reference sequence). CDR3 residues: CASSLYSQYEQYF. DNA for the CDR3: TGTGCCAGCAGCTTGTATTCTCAGTACGAGCAGTACTTC.

The chain links TRBV6-5 to TRBJ1-2; no reliable D call. The germline V and J ends were trimmed by 5 bases and 2 bases, with 9 bases remaining between them. This CDR3 is 13 amino acids long. Germline V gives CDR1 MNHEY, CDR2 SVGAGI. CDR3 protein: CASSPRENYGYTF. CDR3 bases: TGTGCCAGCAGTCCACGGGAGAACTATGGCTACACCTTC.

In this sample, this clone turned up once. The genes are TRBV25-1 and TRBJ2-1, with 8 bases that match TRBD1. Looked up from germline, CDR1 is MGHDK and CDR2 is SYGVNS. The CDR3 has 16 residues. The V and J ends lost 4 bases and 1 base, in that order; junction bases with no gene match: 6. DNA for the CDR3: TGTGCCAGCAGTGGTCCGGGACAGGCTTCCTACAATGAGCAGTTCTTC. It translates to CASSGPGQASYNEQFF.

The V gene is TRBV6-2 or TRBV6-3, the J gene TRBJ2-5; the match to TRBD2 covers 12 bases. J was trimmed by 5 bases and V by 2 bases; bases with no gene match: 12. Germline V gene lookup returns CDR1 MNHEY and CDR2 SVGEGT. There are 18 residues in the CDR3. The CDR3 region has the DNA TGTGCCAGCAGTTACATGCCCCCCCTAGCGGGGGGGCGGGAGACCCAGTACTTC. Translating gives CASSYMPPLAGGRETQYF.

The chain uses TRBV5-1 and TRBJ1-5, with unresolved D. V was clipped by 0 bases and J by 5 bases, with 6 bases between them. CDR1 and CDR2 from the germline V gene are SGHRS and YFSETQ. The CDR3 covers 13 residues. In DNA form, the CDR3 reads TGCGCCAGCAGCTTGGTGTCCGATCAGCCCCAGCATTTT. This codes for CASSLVSDQPQHF.

This sequence joins TRBV3-1 (or the pseudogene TRBV3-2) and TRBJ1-6, with D tentatively TRBD1 (5 bases). This CDR3 spans 17 amino acids. Trimming removed 0 bases at V and 7 bases at J, with 16 bases between. The germline gives CDR1 LGHDT, CDR2 YNNKEL (reference sequence). The chain's CDR3 is CASSQDPGPKENSPLHF. DNA of the CDR3: TGTGCCAGCAGCCAAGATCCAGGGCCCAAGGAGAATTCACCCCTCCACTTT.